This TCR beta chain came from a study of blood T cell repertoires in COVID-19. Whole-study context: Sites in the United States, Italy and Spain provided acute and convalescent COVID-19 samples. T cells, B-cell-depleted T cells, or PBMCs provided the cDNA or gDNA that served as material.

Original processing notes: Amplified reference gene primers provided the basis for estimating nucleated cell counts. TCRdb keeps only in-frame clones here, not all; method: immunoSEQ multiplex PCR. D and trimming come from the DNA, and the V and J calls and clone size come from that table. The data contain some 66,000 clones, 82% of them seen just once; the ten biggest clones take up more than 6.5%. In its sample, this clone was seen a few times. The clonotype was recovered from a man between 60 and 75 years old with acute or convalescent COVID-19. The sequencing sample was made of peripheral blood.

The CDR3: CASSSVGTGGSYNEQFF. The DNA of the CDR3 is TGTGCCAGCAGCTCGGTAGGGACAGGGGGATCCTACAATGAGCAGTTCTTC. The chain uses TRBV7-2 and TRBJ2-1, with 11 bases matching TRBD1. Germline V gene lookup returns CDR1 SGHTA and CDR2 FQGNSA. The CDR3 extends over 17 amino acids. V was pared by 4 bases and J by 1 base, with 6 bases of the junction left unmatched.